Shown below are 12 T cell receptor beta chains from a single sample sequenced in a study of OX40 agonist ivuxolimab in advanced cancers. Measured with immunoSEQ multiplex PCR; TCRdb has only the in-frame clones, and not every one. The table records under 60,000 clones, around four fifths of them present only once. The specimen was CD4+ or CD8+ T cells sorted from blood, collected in a trial of the OX40 agonist ivuxolimab. The source of these receptors is an adult with an advanced solid tumor such as melanoma, head and neck, liver or kidney cancer.

The rearrangement uses TRBV7-9 and TRBJ1-2; no clear D. The V end was cut by 3 bases, the J end by 7 bases, with 15 bases between. The CDR3 covers 14 residues. The V gene's germline CDR1 is SEHNR and CDR2 FQNEAQ (reference sequence). CDR3 protein: CASSLIGALVGYTF. The CDR3 DNA sequence: TGTGCCAGCAGCTTGATTGGAGCTCTTGTTGGCTACACCTTC.

This clone came up a few times. The chain joins TRBV25-1 to TRBJ1-3; D ambiguous. Per the germline V gene, CDR1 is MGHDK and CDR2 is SYGVNS. The V end was cut by 3 bases, the J end by 0 bases, with 12 bases between. The CDR3 loop spans 16 amino acids. The CDR3 region is CASSDTSSSSGNTIYF. The CDR3, as DNA: TGTGCCAGCAGTGATACCTCCTCGAGCTCTGGAAACACCATATATTTT.

The rearrangement joins TRBV27 to TRBJ2-2; a possible D gene is TRBD2 (7 bases). Germline V CDR1 and CDR2: MNHEY, SMNVEV (reference sequence). V lost 5 bases and J 1 base, leaving 11 bases between the germline ends. The CDR3 has 15 residues. The CDR3 loop reads CASSNGGLNTGELFF. In DNA, the CDR3 is TGTGCCAGCAGTAACGGGGGGCTGAACACCGGGGAGCTGTTTTTT.

The chain has TRBV2 and TRBJ2-3, with 8 nucleotides matching TRBD2. This CDR3 contains 14 residues. The V gene end was trimmed by 7 bases and the J gene end by 2 bases; junction bases not matched to a gene: 5. CDR1 SNHLY and CDR2 FYNNEI come from the germline V gene. The chain's CDR3 is CASKPAGATDTQYF. DNA of the CDR3: TGTGCCAGCAAGCCAGCGGGGGCCACAGATACGCAGTATTTT.

Of note for this clone: This CDR3 is also generated by other DNA sequences in the sample. J is TRBJ1-3 and V is TRBV6-5; D is uncertain. Germline V lookup: CDR1 MNHEY, CDR2 SVGAGI. V lost 0 bases and J lost 2, with 11 bases in between. This CDR3 region has 16 residues. CDR3 sequence: CASSYSRQDPGNTIYF. For the CDR3, the DNA is TGTGCCAGCAGTTACTCCCGTCAGGATCCTGGAAACACCATATATTTT.

This clone was seen only once. The V call is TRBV6-5, the J call TRBJ2-4; 9 nucleotides match TRBD2. Germline V lookup: CDR1 MNHEY, CDR2 SVGAGI. Trimming at V came to 7 bases and at J to 4 bases, leaving 8 bases not matched to a gene. CDR3 size: 15 residues. In DNA, the CDR3 is TGTGCCAGCACCTATGGTCTAGCGGGAAAAAACATTCAGTACTTC. This gives the protein CASTYGLAGKNIQYF.

The chain employs TRBV9 and TRBJ1-4; D remains ambiguous. Germline CDR1 SGDLS, CDR2 YYNGEE. V lost 0 bases and J lost 7, with 10 bases in between. This CDR3 is built from 14 residues. The CDR3 protein is CASSVAGMGEKLFF. In DNA, the CDR3 is TGTGCCAGCAGCGTAGCGGGGATGGGTGAAAAACTGTTTTTT.

This clone is medium-sized in the sample. For the CDR3, the DNA is TGTGCCAGCAGTGGGACAGGGGATAATTCACCCCTCCACTTT. This translates into CASSGTGDNSPLHF. The chain recombines TRBV2 with TRBJ1-6, with TRBD1 matching 9 bases. The germline V gene has CDR1 SNHLY and CDR2 FYNNEI. V was clipped by 4 bases and J by 5 bases; unmatched bases: 0. This CDR3 is built from 14 residues.

V gene TRBV7-2 combines with J gene TRBJ2-1, with 10 bases fitting TRBD2. The germline CDR1 and CDR2 sequences are SGHTA and FQGNSA. The CDR3 runs to 16 residues. V was clipped by 5 bases and J by 4 bases; unmatched bases: 8. The CDR3 DNA sequence: TGTGCCAGCAGCCCGCGAGGAGCGGGGGGGTACAATGAGCAGTTCTTC. The encoded protein is CASSPRGAGGYNEQFF.

As DNA, the CDR3 is TGTGCCATCAGTGAGTCGGAAGGCAGGGGCGGAAACACCATATATTTT. Translating gives CAISESEGRGGNTIYF. The chain uses TRBV10-3 and TRBJ1-3, with D tentatively TRBD1 (6 bases). Trimming shortened V by 0 bases and J by 4 bases, and 13 bases separated the two germline ends. The CDR3 consists of 16 residues. CDR1 is ENHRY, CDR2 SYGVKD, per germline.

This clone was seen only a few times. The chain employs TRBV28 and TRBJ2-5; possibly TRBD2 for D (7 bases). From germline, CDR1 is MDHEN and CDR2 SYDVKM. The CDR3 loop spans 13 amino acids. Trimming removed 2 bases from V and 9 bases from J, with 13 bases in between. DNA for the CDR3: TGTGCCAGCAGTTTAAGGGGGGGGCTCCCCCAGTACTTC. Translation: CASSLRGGLPQYF.

The gene calls are TRBV28 and TRBJ2-1; 7 nucleotides agree with TRBD1. V gave up 5 bases and J gave up 2 bases; unmatched junction bases: 6. CDR1 and CDR2 from the germline V gene are MDHEN and SYDVKM. The CDR3 is 15 amino acids. For the CDR3, the DNA is TGTGCCAGCAGTCCCACAGGGGCCACCTACAATGAGCAGTTCTTC. Its translation: CASSPTGATYNEQFF. The variable domain in full, with the rest retrieved from reference TRBV28 and TRBJ2-1, is DVKVTQSSRYLVKRTGEKVFLECVQDMDHENMFWYRQDPGLGLRLIYFSYDVKMKEKGDIPEGYSVSREKKERFSLILESASTNQTSMYLCASSPTGATYNEQFFGPGTRLTVL.